These 14 T cell receptor beta chains came from one sample sequenced in a study of CD8 T cells in ankylosing spondylitis. The study, taken as a whole, reports: The study identified a TCR beta motif of roughly eight highly homologous variants that appeared characteristic of ankylosing spondylitis blood.

TCRdb analysed the 5' RACE reads with MiXCR anew, one entry per CDR3 protein. The sample has almost 400,000 distinct CDR3 sequences, 20% to 25% seen once. Their target antigens are unknown. Material for sequencing was blood, either unsorted or a sorted T cell fraction (not recorded which). These receptor sequences come from a male donor with ankylosing spondylitis.

This chain joins TRBV28 and TRBJ1-5; D unclear. Germline lookup yields CDR1 MDHEN and CDR2 SYDVKM. V lost 3 bases to trimming and J lost 0 bases, with 9 bases between them. The CDR3 loop spans 15 amino acids. The CDR3 sequence is CASSFTDLSNQPQHF. CDR3 nucleotides: TGTGCCAGCAGTTTCACGGACCTTAGCAATCAGCCCCAGCATTTT.

This clonotype showed up just a few times. The chain is built from TRBV28 and TRBJ2-1; 10 bases fit TRBD2. Germline CDR1 MDHEN, CDR2 SYDVKM. The V segment lost 5 bases and the J segment 5 bases; nucleotides outside the gene matches: 6. This CDR3 has 15 amino acids. CDR3 in DNA: TGTGCCAGCAGTGTAGCGGGACTAGCGAACAATGAGCAGTTCTTC. This sequence encodes CASSVAGLANNEQFF.

V and J are TRBV27 and TRBJ2-1; the match to TRBD2 covers 7 bases. The CDR3 extends over 17 amino acids. Germline CDR1 reads MNHEY; CDR2 reads SMNVEV (reference sequence). Germline trimming cut 3 bases from V and 0 bases from J; bases unmatched to any gene: 8. The CDR3 sequence is CASSFRAAGSSYNEQFF. CDR3 sequence (DNA): TGTGCCAGCAGTTTTCGGGCAGCGGGAAGCTCCTACAATGAGCAGTTCTTC.

Here the CDR3 reads CASSPGDRVGQPQHF. The CDR3 bases are TGTGCCAGCTCACCGGGGGACAGGGTGGGTCAGCCCCAGCATTTT. The V gene is TRBV18, the J gene TRBJ1-5; 9 nucleotides agree with TRBD1. The CDR3 loop spans 15 amino acids. From germline, CDR1 is KGHSH and CDR2 LQKENI. J lost 6 bases, V lost 3 bases, and 6 bases had no gene match.

The chain joins TRBV19 to TRBJ1-2, with D unresolved. Trimming shortened V by 2 bases and J by 2 bases, and 6 bases separated the two germline ends. CDR3 length: 13 residues. Germline V gene data show CDR1 as LNHDA and CDR2 as SQIVND (reference sequence). CDR3 amino acids: CASSISQNYGYTF. The DNA of the CDR3 is TGTGCCAGTAGTATAAGCCAGAACTATGGCTACACCTTC.

The V call is TRBV7-9, the J call TRBJ2-5; D is possibly TRBD2 (7 bases). The germline gives CDR1 SEHNR, CDR2 FQNEAQ (reference sequence). Trimming shortened V by 3 bases and J by 4 bases, and 15 bases separated the two germline ends. The CDR3 is 15 amino acids. For the CDR3, the DNA is TGTGCCAGCAGCTTGGGCATGGGGGGGCGAGAGACCCAGTACTTC. This sequence encodes CASSLGMGGRETQYF. Looking up the rest from reference TRBV7-9 and TRBJ2-5 gives the full variable domain: DTGVSQNPRHKITKRGQNVTFRCDPISEHNRLYWYRQTLGQGPEFLTYFQNEAQLEKSRLLSDRFSAERPKGSFSTLEIQRTEQGDSAMYLCASSLGMGGRETQYFGPGTRLLVL.

The rearrangement uses TRBV24-1 and TRBJ2-5, with a possible D match to TRBD1 (7 bases). Germline V gives CDR1 KGHDR, CDR2 SFDVKD. The CDR3 has 16 amino acids. V was pared by 6 bases and J by 2 bases, with 18 bases between. The CDR3 DNA reads TGTGCCACCAGTACGGGGGACAGCCTCAATCAAGAGACCCAGTACTTC. Translated, it gives CATSTGDSLNQETQYF.

This clonotype was counted at least ten times. The J gene is TRBJ2-2, the V gene TRBV29-1; the match to TRBD1 covers 8 bases. The CDR3 has 13 amino acids. Looked up from germline, CDR1 is SQVTM and CDR2 is ANQGSEA. Unmatched junction bases numbered 0, after V lost 6 bases and J lost 0 bases. The CDR3 DNA reads TGCAGCGTGGACAGGGCGAACACCGGGGAGCTGTTTTTT. Amino acids: CSVDRANTGELFF.

The chain combines TRBV14 with TRBJ2-1, with no clear D. This CDR3 region has 17 residues. The V and J ends lost 4 bases and 0 bases respectively, with 16 bases between them. CDR1 and CDR2 (germline): SGHDN, FVKESK. For the CDR3, the DNA is TGTGCCAGCAGCCGGAGAAGAGGCGGCAGCTCCTACAATGAGCAGTTCTTC. This translates into CASSRRRGGSSYNEQFF. The whole variable domain, remainder taken from reference TRBV14 and TRBJ2-1, is EAGVTQFPSHSVIEKGQTVTLRCDPISGHDNLYWYRRVMGKEIKFLLHFVKESKQDESGMPNNRFLAERTGGTYSTLKVQPAELEDSGVYFCASSRRRGGSSYNEQFFGPGTRLTVL.

The DNA of the CDR3 is TGCAGCGTTAGAGTAGCGGGAGCCGGGACGCAGTATTTT. Its protein product is CSVRVAGAGTQYF. The gene calls are TRBV29-1 and TRBJ2-3; 9 bases are shared with TRBD2. Germline V gene sequence: CDR1 SQVTM, CDR2 ANQGSEA. CDR3 length: 13 residues. The junction had 9 bases not matched to a gene; V was cut back by 5 bases and J by 9 bases.

This clonotype was picked up a small number of times. The chain recombines TRBV5-4 with TRBJ2-1; possible D gene TRBD2, 5 bases. V was clipped by 2 bases and J by 3 bases, with 9 bases between them. This CDR3 has 14 amino acids. CDR1 is SGHNT, CDR2 YYREEE, per germline (reference sequence). The CDR3 is CASSFERDYNEQFF. As DNA, the CDR3 is TGTGCCAGCAGCTTTGAGAGGGACTACAATGAGCAGTTCTTC.

This clonotype has more than one count but fewer than ten. The rearrangement uses TRBV29-1 and TRBJ1-4; D is possibly TRBD1 (6 bases). The germline V gene has CDR1 SQVTM and CDR2 ANQGSEA. V shed 2 bases and J shed 7 bases, with 11 bases lying between them. The length of the CDR3 is 13 residues. The DNA of the CDR3 is TGCAGCGTTGAACCGGGGGCAGGTGAAAAACTGTTTTTT. Encoded protein: CSVEPGAGEKLFF.

This clonotype has a count of ten or more. The chain combines TRBV5-1 with TRBJ2-5, with no clear D. The CDR3 totals 13 residues. V gave up 0 bases and J gave up 3 bases, with 6 bases separating them. Per germline, CDR1 SGHRS and CDR2 YFSETQ. CDR3 sequence (DNA): TGCGCCAGCAGCTTGGCCTCCGAAGAGACCCAGTACTTC. The encoded protein is CASSLASEETQYF.

This clonotype appeared once. The DNA of the CDR3 is TGCAGTGCTAGTAGCGAGCGGACCTACGAGCAGTACTTC. This codes for CSASSERTYEQYF. The chain employs TRBV20-1 and TRBJ2-7; tentatively, D is TRBD2 (5 bases). Trimming took off 3 bases at V and 2 bases at J, with 11 bases between the two ends. CDR1 DFQATT and CDR2 SNEGSKA come from the germline V gene (reference sequence). This CDR3 comprises 13 residues.